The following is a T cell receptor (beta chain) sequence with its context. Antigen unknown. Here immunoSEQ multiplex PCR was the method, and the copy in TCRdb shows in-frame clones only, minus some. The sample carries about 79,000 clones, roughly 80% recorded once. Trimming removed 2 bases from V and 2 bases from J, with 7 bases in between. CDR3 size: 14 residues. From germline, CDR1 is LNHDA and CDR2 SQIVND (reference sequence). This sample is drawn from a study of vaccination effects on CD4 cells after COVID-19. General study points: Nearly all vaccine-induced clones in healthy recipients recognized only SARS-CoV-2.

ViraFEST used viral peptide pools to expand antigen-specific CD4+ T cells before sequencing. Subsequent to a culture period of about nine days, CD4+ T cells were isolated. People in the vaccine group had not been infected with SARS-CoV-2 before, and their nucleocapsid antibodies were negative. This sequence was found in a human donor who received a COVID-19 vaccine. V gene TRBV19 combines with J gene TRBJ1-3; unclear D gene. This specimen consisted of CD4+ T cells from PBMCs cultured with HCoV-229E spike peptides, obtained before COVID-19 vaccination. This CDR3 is CASSITSAGNTIYF. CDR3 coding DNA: TGTGCCAGTAGTATAACGTCGGCTGGAAACACCATATATTTT.